Each of the 6 T cell receptor beta chains below was sequenced from the same sample in a study of cytomegalovirus exposure and HLA in healthy donors. Using immunoSEQ multiplex PCR, the repertoire was profiled, and TCRdb retains in-frame clones only, with some absent. Among some 350,000 clones listed, approximately 86% were seen once. The sequenced sample consisted of PBMCs. The source of these receptors is a woman in her thirties in good health and CMV-seropositive.

The V call is TRBV6-5, the J call TRBJ1-4; maybe TRBD1 (6 bases). Germline V gene sequence: CDR1 MNHEY, CDR2 SVGAGI. The ends were cut back, 2 bases at V and 5 bases at J, with 15 bases in the middle. The CDR3 is 16 residues long. CDR3 sequence: CASSYRVFGTNEKLFF. The CDR3 DNA reads TGTGCCAGCAGTTACAGGGTGTTTGGGACAAATGAAAAACTGTTTTTT.

The rearrangement joins TRBV29-1 to TRBJ1-3; D is uncertain. V lost 4 bases and J 0 bases, leaving 10 bases between the germline ends. Germline CDR1 reads SQVTM; CDR2 reads ANQGSEA. The CDR3 spans 14 residues. CDR3 DNA sequence: TGCAGCGTTGCCCTCCCCAGCTCTGGAAACACCATATATTTT. It codes for CSVALPSSGNTIYF. The whole variable domain, filled in from reference TRBV29-1 and TRBJ1-3, reads SAVISQKPSRDICQRGTSLTIQCQVDSQVTMMFWYRQQPGQSLTLIATANQGSEATYESGFVIDKFPISRPNLTFSTLTVSNMSPEDSSIYLCSVALPSSGNTIYFGEGSWLTVV.

V gene TRBV27 combines with J gene TRBJ2-5; D is perhaps TRBD1 (5 bases). The V and J ends lost 6 bases and 5 bases respectively, with 16 bases between them. CDR3 length: 14 residues. The V gene's germline CDR1 is MNHEY and CDR2 SMNVEV (reference sequence). The CDR3 sequence: CASRSAGNWETQYF. The CDR3 nucleotides are TGTGCCAGCAGGTCAGCAGGGAACTGGGAGACCCAGTACTTC.

This chain connects TRBV5-1 to TRBJ1-4; D gene ambiguous. CDR3 length: 14 residues. V shed 1 base and J shed 0 bases, with 4 bases lying between them. Per the germline V gene, CDR1 is SGHRS and CDR2 is YFSETQ. The CDR3 protein is CASSLLSTNEKLFF. For the CDR3, the DNA is TGCGCCAGCAGCTTGCTGTCAACTAATGAAAAACTGTTTTTT.

This chain links TRBV18 with TRBJ2-7; 7 nucleotides agree with TRBD1. The trim removed 3 bases at V and 0 bases at J, leaving 5 bases unmatched. This CDR3 is built from 15 residues. Germline-derived CDR1 and CDR2 are KGHSH and LQKENI. CDR3 DNA: TGTGCCAGCTCACCGTTCGACAGGGTCTCCTACGAGCAGTACTTC. Protein: CASSPFDRVSYEQYF.

This clone was seen only a few times. The CDR3, as DNA: TGTGCCAGTAGACGCTTCGGGACGGAAGATTCCAATCAGCCCCAGCATTTT. It translates to CASRRFGTEDSNQPQHF. The chain uses TRBV19 and TRBJ1-5, with D possibly being TRBD1 (5 bases). The germline V gene encodes CDR1 LNHDA and CDR2 SQIVND (reference sequence). This CDR3 is 17 amino acids long. The ends were cut back, 6 bases at V and 3 bases at J, with 21 bases in the middle.